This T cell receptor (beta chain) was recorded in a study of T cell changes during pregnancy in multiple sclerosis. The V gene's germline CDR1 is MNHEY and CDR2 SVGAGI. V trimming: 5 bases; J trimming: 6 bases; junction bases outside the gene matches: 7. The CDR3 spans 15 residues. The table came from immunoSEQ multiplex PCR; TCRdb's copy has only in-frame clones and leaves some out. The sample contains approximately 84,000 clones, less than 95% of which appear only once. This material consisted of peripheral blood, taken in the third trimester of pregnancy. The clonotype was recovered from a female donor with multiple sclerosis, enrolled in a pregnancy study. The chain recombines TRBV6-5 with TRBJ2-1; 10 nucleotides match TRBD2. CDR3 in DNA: TGTGCCAGCAGTCAGAGCGGGGGGGCCGTCAATGAGCAGTTCTTC. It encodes CASSQSGGAVNEQFF.